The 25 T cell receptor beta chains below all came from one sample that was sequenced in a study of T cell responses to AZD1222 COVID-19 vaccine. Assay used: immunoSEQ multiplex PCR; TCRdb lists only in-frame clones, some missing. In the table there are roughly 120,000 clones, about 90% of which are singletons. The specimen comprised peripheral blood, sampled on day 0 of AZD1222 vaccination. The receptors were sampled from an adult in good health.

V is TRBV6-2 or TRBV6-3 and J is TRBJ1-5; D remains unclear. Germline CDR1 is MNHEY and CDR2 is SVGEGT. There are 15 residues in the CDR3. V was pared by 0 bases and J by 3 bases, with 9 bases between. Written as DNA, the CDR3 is TGTGCCAGCAGTTACTCGACGGGTTCCAATCAGCCCCAGCATTTT. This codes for CASSYSTGSNQPQHF.

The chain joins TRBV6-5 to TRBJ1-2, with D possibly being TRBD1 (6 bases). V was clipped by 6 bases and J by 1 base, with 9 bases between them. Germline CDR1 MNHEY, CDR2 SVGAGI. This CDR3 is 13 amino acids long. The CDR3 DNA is TGTGCCAGCAGGAGGGGGGTTAACTATGGCTACACCTTC. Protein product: CASRRGVNYGYTF.

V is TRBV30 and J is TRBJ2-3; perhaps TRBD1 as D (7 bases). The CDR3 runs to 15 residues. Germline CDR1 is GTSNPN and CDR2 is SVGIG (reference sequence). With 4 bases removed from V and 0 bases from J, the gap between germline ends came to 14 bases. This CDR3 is CAWTPGGSSTDTQYF. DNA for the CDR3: TGTGCCTGGACCCCAGGGGGGAGCAGCACAGATACGCAGTATTTT. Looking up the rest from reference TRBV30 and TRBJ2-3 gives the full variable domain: SQTIHQWPATLVQPVGSPLSLECTVEGTSNPNLYWYRQAAGRGLQLLFYSVGIGQISSEVPQNLSASRPQDRQFILSSKKLLLSDSGFYLCAWTPGGSSTDTQYFGPGTRLTVL.

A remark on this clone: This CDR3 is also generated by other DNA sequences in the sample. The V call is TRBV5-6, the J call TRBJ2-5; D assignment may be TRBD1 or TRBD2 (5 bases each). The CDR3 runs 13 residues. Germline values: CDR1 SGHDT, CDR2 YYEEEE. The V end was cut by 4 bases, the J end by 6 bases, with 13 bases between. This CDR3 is CASSLGEGKTQYF. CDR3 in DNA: TGTGCCAGCAGCCTCGGAGAGGGGAAGACCCAGTACTTC.

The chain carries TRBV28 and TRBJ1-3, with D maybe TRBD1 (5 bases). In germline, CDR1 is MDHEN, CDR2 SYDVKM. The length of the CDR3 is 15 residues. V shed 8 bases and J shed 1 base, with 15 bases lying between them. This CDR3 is CASGWGDASGNTIYF. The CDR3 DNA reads TGTGCCAGCGGATGGGGGGATGCGTCTGGAAACACCATATATTTT.

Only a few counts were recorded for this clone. CDR3: CASSLLGTGGTGYTF. Written as DNA, the CDR3 is TGTGCCAGCAGCCTTCTGGGGACAGGGGGTACAGGCTACACCTTC. The J gene is TRBJ1-2, the V gene TRBV11-2; 11 bases map to TRBD1. V lost 5 bases and J lost 8; bases outside the gene matches: 10. The length of the CDR3 is 15 residues. CDR1 and CDR2 from the germline V gene are SGHAT and FQNNGV.

For the CDR3, the DNA is TGTGCCAGCAGTGATTCCGCCAGCCTGCGGCCCCAGCATTTT. Translation gives CASSDSASLRPQHF. This sequence joins TRBV2 and TRBJ1-5; D is unclear. In germline, CDR1 is SNHLY, CDR2 FYNNEI. The CDR3 totals 14 residues. Between the trimmed V and J ends, which lost 3 bases and 9 bases, there was a span of 15 bases. The full variable domain, rest sourced from reference TRBV2 and TRBJ1-5, is EPEVTQTPSHQVTQMGQEVILRCVPISNHLYFYWYRQILGQKVEFLVSFYNNEISEKSEIFDDQFSVERPDGSNFTLKIRSTKLEDSAMYFCASSDSASLRPQHFGDGTRLSIL.

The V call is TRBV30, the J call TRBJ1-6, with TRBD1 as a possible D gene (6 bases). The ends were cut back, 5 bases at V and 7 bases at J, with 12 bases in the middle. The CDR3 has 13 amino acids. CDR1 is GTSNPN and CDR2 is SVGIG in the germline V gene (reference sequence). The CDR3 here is CAWWGQGNSPLHF. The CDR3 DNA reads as TGTGCCTGGTGGGGCCAGGGGAATTCACCCCTCCACTTT.

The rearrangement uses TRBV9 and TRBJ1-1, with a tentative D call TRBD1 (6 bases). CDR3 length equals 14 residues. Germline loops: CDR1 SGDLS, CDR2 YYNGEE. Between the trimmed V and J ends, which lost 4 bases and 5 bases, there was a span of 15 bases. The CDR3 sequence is CASSLGQWGTEAFF. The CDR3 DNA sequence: TGTGCCAGCAGCCTGGGACAATGGGGGACTGAAGCTTTCTTT.

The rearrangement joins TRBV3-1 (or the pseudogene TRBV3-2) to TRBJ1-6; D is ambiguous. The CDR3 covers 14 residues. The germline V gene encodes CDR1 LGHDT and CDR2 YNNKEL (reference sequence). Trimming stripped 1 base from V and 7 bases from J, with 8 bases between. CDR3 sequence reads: CASSQGTGNSPLHF. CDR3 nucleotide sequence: TGTGCCAGCAGCCAAGGGACGGGGAATTCACCCCTCCACTTT.

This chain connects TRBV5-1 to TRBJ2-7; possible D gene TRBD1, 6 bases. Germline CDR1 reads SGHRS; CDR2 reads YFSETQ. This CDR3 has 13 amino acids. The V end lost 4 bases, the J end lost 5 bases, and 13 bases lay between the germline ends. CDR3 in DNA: TGCGCCAGCAGCCAACAGGGCAGCGACGAGCAGTACTTC. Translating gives CASSQQGSDEQYF.

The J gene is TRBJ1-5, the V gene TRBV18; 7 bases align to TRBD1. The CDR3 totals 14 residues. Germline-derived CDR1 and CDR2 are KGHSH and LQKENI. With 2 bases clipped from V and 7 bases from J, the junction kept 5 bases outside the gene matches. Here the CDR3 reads CASSPGQAWQPQHF. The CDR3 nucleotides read TGTGCCAGCTCACCAGGACAGGCGTGGCAGCCCCAGCATTTT.

CDR3 nucleotide sequence: TGTGCCAGTAGTATGGAAAACTTCTTGACCGGGGAGCTGTTTTTT. Its translation: CASSMENFLTGELFF. This chain connects TRBV19 to TRBJ2-2; D gene uncertain. Looked up from germline, CDR1 is LNHDA and CDR2 is SQIVND (reference sequence). V lost 3 bases to trimming and J lost 5 bases, with 13 bases between them. The CDR3 sequence is 15 residues long.

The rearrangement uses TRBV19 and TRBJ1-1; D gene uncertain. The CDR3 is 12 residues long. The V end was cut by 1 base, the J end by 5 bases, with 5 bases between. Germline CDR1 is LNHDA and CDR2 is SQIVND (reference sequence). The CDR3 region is CASSIAETEAFF. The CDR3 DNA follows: TGTGCCAGTAGTATAGCGGAAACTGAAGCTTTCTTT. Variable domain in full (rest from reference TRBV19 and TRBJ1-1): DGGITQSPKYLFRKEGQNVTLSCEQNLNHDAMYWYRQDPGQGLRLIYYSQIVNDFQKGDIAEGYSVSREKKESFPLTVTSAQKNPTAFYLCASSIAETEAFFGQGTRLTVV.

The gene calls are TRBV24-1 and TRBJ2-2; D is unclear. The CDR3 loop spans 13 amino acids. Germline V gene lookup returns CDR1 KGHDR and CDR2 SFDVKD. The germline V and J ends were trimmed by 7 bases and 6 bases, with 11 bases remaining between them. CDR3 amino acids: CATSHTIAGELFF. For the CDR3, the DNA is TGTGCCACCAGCCACACAATCGCCGGGGAGCTGTTTTTT.

The CDR3 DNA sequence: TGTGCCTGGAGTGCCTCCTTAGGTGAATCACCCCTCCACTTT. Residues: CAWSASLGESPLHF. The chain couples TRBV30 to TRBJ1-6; D not certain. Trimming took 1 base from V and 10 from J, leaving 14 bases between them. This CDR3 is 14 amino acids long. Germline V lookup: CDR1 GTSNPN, CDR2 SVGIG (reference sequence). Full variable domain (outside the CDR3, taken from reference TRBV30 and TRBJ1-6): SQTIHQWPATLVQPVGSPLSLECTVEGTSNPNLYWYRQAAGRGLQLLFYSVGIGQISSEVPQNLSASRPQDRQFILSSKKLLLSDSGFYLCAWSASLGESPLHFGNGTRLTVT.

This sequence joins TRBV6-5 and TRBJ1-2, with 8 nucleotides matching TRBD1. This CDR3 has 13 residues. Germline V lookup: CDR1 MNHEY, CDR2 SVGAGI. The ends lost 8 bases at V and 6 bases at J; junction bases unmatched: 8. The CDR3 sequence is CASRQGAVDGYTF. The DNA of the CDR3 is TGTGCCAGCCGGCAGGGGGCGGTTGATGGCTACACCTTC.

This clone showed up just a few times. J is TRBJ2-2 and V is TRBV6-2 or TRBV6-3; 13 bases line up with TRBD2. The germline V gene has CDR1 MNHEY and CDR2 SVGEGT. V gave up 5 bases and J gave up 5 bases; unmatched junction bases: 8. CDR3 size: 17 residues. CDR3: CASSLGLAGDPTGELFF. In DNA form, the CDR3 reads TGTGCCAGCAGTCTCGGACTAGCGGGGGACCCTACCGGGGAGCTGTTTTTT.

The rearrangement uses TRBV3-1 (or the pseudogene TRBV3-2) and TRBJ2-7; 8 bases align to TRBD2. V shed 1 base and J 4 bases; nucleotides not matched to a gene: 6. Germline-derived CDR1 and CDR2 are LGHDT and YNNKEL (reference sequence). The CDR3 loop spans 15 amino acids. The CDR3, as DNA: TGTGCCAGCAGCCAAGCGGGGGGGGGCATTTACGAGCAGTACTTC. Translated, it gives CASSQAGGGIYEQYF.

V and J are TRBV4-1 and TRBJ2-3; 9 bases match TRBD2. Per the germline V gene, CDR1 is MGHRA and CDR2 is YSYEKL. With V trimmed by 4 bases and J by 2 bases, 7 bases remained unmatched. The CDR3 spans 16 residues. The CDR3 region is CASSPLAGEITDTQYF. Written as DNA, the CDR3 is TGCGCCAGCAGCCCATTAGCGGGGGAGATCACAGATACGCAGTATTTT.

CDR3 region: CASSLSGQGITEAFF. The CDR3 coding sequence is TGTGCCAGCAGCTTATCCGGACAGGGAATCACTGAAGCTTTCTTT. The chain employs TRBV7-9 and TRBJ1-1; 8 bases match TRBD1. CDR3 length: 15 amino acids. V was clipped by 2 bases and J by 4 bases; unmatched bases: 6. In germline, CDR1 is SEHNR, CDR2 FQNEAQ (reference sequence).

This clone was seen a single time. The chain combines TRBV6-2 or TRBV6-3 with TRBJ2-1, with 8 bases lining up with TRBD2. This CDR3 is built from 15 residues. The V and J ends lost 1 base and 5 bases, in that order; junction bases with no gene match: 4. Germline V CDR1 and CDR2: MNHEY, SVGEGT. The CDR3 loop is CASSYYAGGDNEQFF. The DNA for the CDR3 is TGTGCCAGCAGTTACTATGCGGGAGGTGACAATGAGCAGTTCTTC.

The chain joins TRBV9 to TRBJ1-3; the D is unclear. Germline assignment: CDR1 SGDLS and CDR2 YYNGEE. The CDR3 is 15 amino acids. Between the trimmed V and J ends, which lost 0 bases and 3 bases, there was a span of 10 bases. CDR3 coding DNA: TGTGCCAGCAGCGTAGATTGGGGAGGTGGAAACACCATATATTTT. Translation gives CASSVDWGGGNTIYF.

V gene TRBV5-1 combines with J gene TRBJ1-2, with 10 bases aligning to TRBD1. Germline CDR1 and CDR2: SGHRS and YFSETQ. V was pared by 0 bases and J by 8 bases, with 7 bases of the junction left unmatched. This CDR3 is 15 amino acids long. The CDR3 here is CASSLVTGGMMGYTF. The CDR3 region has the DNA TGCGCCAGCAGCTTGGTGACAGGGGGCATGATGGGCTACACCTTC. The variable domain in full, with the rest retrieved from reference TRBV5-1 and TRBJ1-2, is KAGVTQTPRYLIKTRGQQVTLSCSPISGHRSVSWYQQTPGQGLQFLFEYFSETQRNKGNFPGRFSGRQFSNSRSEMNVSTLELGDSALYLCASSLVTGGMMGYTFGSGTRLTVV.

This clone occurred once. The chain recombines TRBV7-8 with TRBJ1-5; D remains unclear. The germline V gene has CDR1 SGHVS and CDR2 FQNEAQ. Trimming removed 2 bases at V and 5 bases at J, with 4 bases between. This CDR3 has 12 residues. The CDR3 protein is CASSLRYQPQHF. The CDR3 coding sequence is TGTGCCAGCAGCTTAAGGTATCAGCCCCAGCATTTT.